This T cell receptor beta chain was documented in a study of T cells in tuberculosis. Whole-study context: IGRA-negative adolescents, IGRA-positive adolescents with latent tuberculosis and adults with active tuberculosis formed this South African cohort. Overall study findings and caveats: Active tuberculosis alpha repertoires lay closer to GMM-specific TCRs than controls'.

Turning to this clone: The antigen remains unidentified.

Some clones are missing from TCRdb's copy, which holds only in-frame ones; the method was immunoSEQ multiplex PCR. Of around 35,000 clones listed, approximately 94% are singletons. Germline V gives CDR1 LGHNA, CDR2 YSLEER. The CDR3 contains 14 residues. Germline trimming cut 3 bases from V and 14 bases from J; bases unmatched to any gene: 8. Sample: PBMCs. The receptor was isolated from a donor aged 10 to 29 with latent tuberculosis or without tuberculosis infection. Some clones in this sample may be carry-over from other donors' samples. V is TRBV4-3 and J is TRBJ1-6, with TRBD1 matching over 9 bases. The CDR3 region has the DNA TGCGCCAGCAGCCAGCGACAGGGGGACGGGGCCCTCCACTTT. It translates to CASSQRQGDGALHF.